The source of this TCR beta chain is a study of shared clonotypes between healthy human individuals. CD45RO-negative, CCR7-positively selected cells formed the naive CD8 fraction, excluding terminally differentiated effector memory CD45RA+ cells. Note on this clone: The identical CDR3 is also encoded by other nucleotide sequences in the sample.

The study ran the assay at deep level. The repertoire was sequenced with immunoSEQ multiplex PCR; TCRdb's copy has only in-frame clones and lacks some. The table has about 2.1 million clones, approximately 94% seen once; the top ten hold under 2%. The sequencing input was naive CD8+ T cells from PBMCs. The receptor was derived from a man aged 18 to 30 in good health. Some clones in this sample may be carry-over from other donors' samples.

DNA of the CDR3: TGTGCCAGTAGTATAGATCGCGAAGGAGCCTACAATGAGCAGTTCTTC. It is translated as CASSIDREGAYNEQFF. V gene TRBV19 combines with J gene TRBJ2-1, with D hard to call. CDR3 size: 16 residues. Germline V gives CDR1 LNHDA, CDR2 SQIVND (reference sequence). Trimming took 0 bases from V and 2 from J, leaving 11 bases between them.